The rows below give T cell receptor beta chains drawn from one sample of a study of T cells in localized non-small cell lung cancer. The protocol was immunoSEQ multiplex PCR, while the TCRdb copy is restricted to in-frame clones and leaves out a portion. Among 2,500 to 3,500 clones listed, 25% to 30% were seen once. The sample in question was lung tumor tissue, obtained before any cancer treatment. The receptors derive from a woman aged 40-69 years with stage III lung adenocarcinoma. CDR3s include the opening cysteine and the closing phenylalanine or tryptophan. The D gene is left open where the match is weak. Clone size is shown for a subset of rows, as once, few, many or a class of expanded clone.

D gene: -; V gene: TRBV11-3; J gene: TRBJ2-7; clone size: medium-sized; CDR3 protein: CASSQVGVQLYEQYF; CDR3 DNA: TGTGCCAGCAGCCAAGTTGGCGTTCAGCTCTACGAGCAGTACTTC
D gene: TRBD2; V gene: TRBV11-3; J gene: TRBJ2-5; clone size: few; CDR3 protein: CASSPSGGGRAEETQYF; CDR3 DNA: TGTGCCAGCAGCCCTAGTGGGGGCGGGAGGGCCGAGGAGACCCAGTACTTC
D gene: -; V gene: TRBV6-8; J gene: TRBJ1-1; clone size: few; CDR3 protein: CASILTGNTEAFF; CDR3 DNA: TGTGCCAGCATCCTGACTGGGAACACTGAAGCTTTCTTT
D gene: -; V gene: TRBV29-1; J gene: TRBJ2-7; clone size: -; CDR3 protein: CSYRIGNYEQYF; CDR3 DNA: TGCAGCTACAGGATAGGTAACTACGAGCAGTACTTC
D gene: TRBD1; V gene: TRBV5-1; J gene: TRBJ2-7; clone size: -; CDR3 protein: CASSSSLTGGYEQYF; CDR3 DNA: TGCGCCAGCAGCTCCTCCCTGACAGGGGGTTACGAGCAGTACTTC
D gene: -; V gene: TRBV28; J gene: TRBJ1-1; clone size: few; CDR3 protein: CASSLVGGAGQAFF; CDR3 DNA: TGTGCCAGCAGTTTAGTCGGGGGCGCCGGGCAAGCTTTCTTT
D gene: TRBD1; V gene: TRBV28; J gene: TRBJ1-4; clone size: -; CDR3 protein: CASRPQGPPNEKLFF; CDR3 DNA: TGTGCCAGCAGACCACAGGGGCCCCCTAATGAAAAACTGTTTTTT
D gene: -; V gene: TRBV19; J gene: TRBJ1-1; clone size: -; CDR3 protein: CASSIGGFMNTEAFF; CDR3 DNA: TGTGCCAGTAGTATAGGAGGTTTTATGAACACTGAAGCTTTCTTT
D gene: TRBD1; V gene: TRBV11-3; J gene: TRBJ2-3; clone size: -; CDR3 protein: CASSLTGGKDTQYF; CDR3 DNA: TGTGCCAGCAGCTTAACAGGGGGGAAAGATACGCAGTATTTT
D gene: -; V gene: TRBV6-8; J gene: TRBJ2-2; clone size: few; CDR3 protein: CASRNAGYTGELFF; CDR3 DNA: TGTGCCAGCAGGAACGCGGGCTACACCGGGGAGCTGTTTTTT
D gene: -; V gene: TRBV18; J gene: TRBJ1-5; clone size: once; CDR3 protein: CASSPLDMDRPYSNQPQHF; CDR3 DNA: TGTGCCAGCTCACCCCTCGATATGGACAGACCTTATAGCAATCAGCCCCAGCATTTT
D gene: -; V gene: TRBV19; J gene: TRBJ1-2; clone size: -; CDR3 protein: CASSTGYGYTF; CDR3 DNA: TGTGCCAGTAGTACGGGCTATGGCTACACCTTC
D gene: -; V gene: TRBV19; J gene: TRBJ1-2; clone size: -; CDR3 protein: CASSGSGVYYGYTF; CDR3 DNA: TGTGCCAGTAGTGGTTCGGGGGTGTATTATGGCTACACCTTC
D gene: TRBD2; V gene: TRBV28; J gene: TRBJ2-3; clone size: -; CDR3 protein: CASRRVTSGNTDTQYF; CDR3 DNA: TGTGCCAGCAGACGAGTGACTAGCGGAAACACAGATACGCAGTATTTT
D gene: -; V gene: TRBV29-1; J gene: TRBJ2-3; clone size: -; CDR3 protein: CSVGASTDTQYF; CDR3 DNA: TGCAGCGTCGGGGCGAGTACAGATACGCAGTATTTT